Below, 11 T cell receptor beta chains from the same sample are listed, as sequenced in a study of cytomegalovirus exposure and HLA in healthy donors. Primers: 60 Vbeta forward and 13 Jbeta reverse. Profiled with immunoSEQ multiplex PCR; TCRdb holds only in-frame clones, not every one. The sample consists of about 190,000 clones, about nine tenths of them appearing once. The sample taken for sequencing was PBMCs. The receptors were sampled from a boy aged 2 to 9 in good health and CMV-seronegative.

This sequence joins TRBV4-1 and TRBJ2-2; 11 bases agree with TRBD2. Germline CDR1 MGHRA, CDR2 YSYEKL. This CDR3 region has 16 residues. V was clipped by 2 bases and J by 1 base; unmatched bases: 0. CDR3 sequence reads: CASSQLAGGNTGELFF. The CDR3 DNA sequence: TGCGCCAGCAGCCAACTAGCGGGGGGGAACACCGGGGAGCTGTTTTTT.

The J gene is TRBJ1-2, the V gene TRBV6-1; D call uncertain. Trimming pared 7 bases from V and 4 bases from J, leaving 19 bases between. CDR1 and CDR2 from the germline V gene are MNHNS and SASEGT. There are 15 residues in the CDR3. The CDR3 bases are TGTGCCAGCACCCGTCATGCCGATTACAGCTATGGCTACACCTTC. Its translation is CASTRHADYSYGYTF.

The V call is TRBV28, the J call TRBJ1-5; TRBD1 aligns across 8 bases. There are 14 residues in the CDR3. Germline trimming cut 5 bases from V and 7 bases from J; bases unmatched to any gene: 7. Germline lookup yields CDR1 MDHEN and CDR2 SYDVKM. CDR3 DNA: TGTGCCAGCAGTACCTGGACAGGGTGGCAGCCCCAGCATTTT. Its translation is CASSTWTGWQPQHF.

This chain links TRBV6-1 with TRBJ2-1; D is perhaps TRBD1 (6 bases). Germline CDR1 is MNHNS and CDR2 is SASEGT. The length of the CDR3 is 15 residues. V was trimmed by 7 bases and J by 0 bases, leaving 13 bases between them. CDR3 DNA sequence: TGTGCCAGCATTAACGCAGGGGACTCCTACAATGAGCAGTTCTTC. Its translation is CASINAGDSYNEQFF.

The chain employs TRBV4-1 and TRBJ1-5, with 8 bases matching TRBD1. V lost 0 bases and J lost 5; bases outside the gene matches: 3. Germline V lookup: CDR1 MGHRA, CDR2 YSYEKL. CDR3 length: 15 residues. The CDR3 loop is CASSQDGQGDQPQHF. CDR3 DNA sequence: TGCGCCAGCAGCCAAGATGGACAGGGAGATCAGCCCCAGCATTTT.

Comment on this clone: Other DNA sequences of this sample code for an identical CDR3. This chain uses TRBV27 with TRBJ1-1; 9 bases are shared with TRBD1. CDR1 is MNHEY and CDR2 is SMNVEV in the germline V gene (reference sequence). V was pared by 2 bases and J by 8 bases, with 0 bases of the junction left unmatched. This CDR3 has 12 residues. CDR3 DNA: TGTGCCAGCAGTTTAGGACAGGGGGAAGCTTTCTTT. Residues: CASSLGQGEAFF.

This rearrangement joins TRBV6-6 to TRBJ2-5, with D perhaps TRBD1 (5 bases). The last part of the DNA fits TRBJ2-7 better; the J call may be wrong. Germline CDR1 reads MNHNY; CDR2 reads SVGAGI (reference sequence). The CDR3 covers 11 residues. CDR3 sequence (DNA): TGTGCCAGCAGAGGGGACTACGAGCAGTACTTC. Translation: CASRGDYEQYF.

The chain uses TRBV29-1 and TRBJ1-2; D is undetermined. The CDR3 is 12 residues long. Trimming left V 6 bases short and J 8 bases short, with 16 bases between. Germline lookup yields CDR1 SQVTM and CDR2 ANQGSEA. CDR3: CSVAVLGSGYTF. The DNA for the CDR3 is TGCAGCGTCGCAGTACTAGGTAGCGGCTACACCTTC.

This clone has just one count. V usage is TRBV28 and J usage is TRBJ2-3; TRBD2 matches at 9 bases. The CDR3 is 16 residues long. The junction had 6 bases not matched to a gene; V was cut back by 4 bases and J by 1 base. Germline CDR1 and CDR2: MDHEN and SYDVKM. The CDR3 region is CASSYEREVGTDTQYF. In DNA form, the CDR3 reads TGTGCCAGCAGTTATGAGCGGGAGGTGGGCACAGATACGCAGTATTTT.

The chain is built from TRBV6-6 and TRBJ1-1; no definite D call. The germline gives CDR1 MNHNY, CDR2 SVGAGI (reference sequence). CDR3 length equals 16 residues. Between the trimmed V and J ends, which lost 4 bases and 2 bases, there was a span of 17 bases. CDR3 sequence (DNA): TGTGCCAGCAGTTCTCCCACTCACAGCGGTAACACTGAAGCTTTCTTT. Translating it yields CASSSPTHSGNTEAFF.

The J gene is TRBJ2-5, the V gene TRBV7-8; 10 bases map to TRBD1. The CDR3 contains 15 residues. V gave up 1 base and J gave up 5 bases; unmatched junction bases: 4. The germline gives CDR1 SGHVS, CDR2 FQNEAQ. This chain's CDR3 is CASSLDGTGDETQYF. The CDR3 DNA follows: TGTGCCAGCAGCTTAGACGGGACAGGGGACGAGACCCAGTACTTC.